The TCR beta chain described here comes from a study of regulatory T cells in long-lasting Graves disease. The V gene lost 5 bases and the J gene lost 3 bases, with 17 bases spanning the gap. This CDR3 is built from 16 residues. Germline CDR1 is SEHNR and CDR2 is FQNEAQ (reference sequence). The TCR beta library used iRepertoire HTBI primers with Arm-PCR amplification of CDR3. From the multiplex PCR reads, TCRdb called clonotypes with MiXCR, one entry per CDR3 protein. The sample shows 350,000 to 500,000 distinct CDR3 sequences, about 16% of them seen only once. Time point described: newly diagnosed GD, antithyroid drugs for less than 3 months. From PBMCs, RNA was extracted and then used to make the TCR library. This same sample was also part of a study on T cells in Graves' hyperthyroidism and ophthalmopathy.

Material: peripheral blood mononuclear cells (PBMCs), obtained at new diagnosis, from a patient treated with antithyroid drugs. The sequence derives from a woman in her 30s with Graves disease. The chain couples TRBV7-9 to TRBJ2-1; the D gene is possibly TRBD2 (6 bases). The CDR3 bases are TGTGCCAGCAGCCAACCCCGGGGCGGGGTCTACAATGAGCAGTTCTTC. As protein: CASSQPRGGVYNEQFF.